These T cell receptor beta chains were read from a single sample in a study of regulatory T cells in long-lasting Graves disease. TCRdb re-called the multiplex PCR reads through MiXCR, storing one row per CDR3 protein. The table has some 490,000 distinct CDR3 sequences, 12% seen once. These same records also appear under a second study, on T cells in Graves' hyperthyroidism and ophthalmopathy.

The sample was peripheral blood mononuclear cells (PBMCs), taken at new diagnosis, from a patient treated with antithyroid drugs. The source is a woman aged 25 to 39 with Graves disease. Both conserved end residues are part of each CDR3. The order of the fields is V gene, clone size, J gene, D gene, CDR3 DNA, CDR3 protein. The D gene is left open where the match is weak. Clone size is not always given. Where it is, it says once, few, many or a class for expanded clones.

TRBV7-6,many,TRBJ2-5,-,TGTGCCAGCAGCCGGGAGATCCAAGAGACCCAGTACTTC,CASSREIQETQYF
TRBV20-1,-,TRBJ2-1,TRBD2,TGCAGTGCTAGAGATCTCGAATTGGCTAGCGGGGCCAATGAGCAGTTCTTC,CSARDLELASGANEQFF
TRBV6-5,-,TRBJ2-7,-,TGTGCCAGCAGTTACGGAGGAGTAGAGCAGTACTTC,CASSYGGVEQYF
TRBV5-1,many,TRBJ1-6,-,TGCGCCAGCAGCTTGGAGGCAGGGTCCTCACCCCTCCACTTT,CASSLEAGSSPLHF
TRBV4-3,-,TRBJ2-3,-,TGCGCCAGCACCCAAGATGACGGAAGCACAGATACGCAGTATTTT,CASTQDDGSTDTQYF
TRBV18,few,TRBJ2-7,-,TGTGCCAGCTCCCCGAGGGGGGCTGGATTCGGCGAGCAGTACTTC,CASSPRGAGFGEQYF
TRBV4-1,many,TRBJ1-1,-,TGCGCCAGCAGCCAAGTCGCAGGGGATGGCACTGAAGCTTTCTTT,CASSQVAGDGTEAFF
TRBV12-3/TRBV12-4,many,TRBJ1-1,-,TGTGCCAGCAGTAAATCCAGCAACACTGAAGCTTTCTTT,CASSKSSNTEAFF
TRBV20-1,many,TRBJ1-2,-,TGCAGTGCCCCTTCGGACGGACGGAATACTAACTATGGCTACACCTTC,CSAPSDGRNTNYGYTF
TRBV25-1,-,TRBJ1-6,-,TGTGCCACACTAGGAGGGAATTATTCACCCCTCCACTTT,CATLGGNYSPLHF
TRBV6-1,many,TRBJ1-1,-,TGTGCCAGCAGTGGTGGGTTTCTGGCTGAAGCTTTCTTT,CASSGGFLAEAFF
TRBV2,many,TRBJ2-3,-,TGTGCCAGCAGTGATCTTGGGGGCGCATCAGATACGCAGTATTTT,CASSDLGGASDTQYF
TRBV27,many,TRBJ2-7,-,TGTGCCAGCAGTTCACTCCGGACACCGAGCTCCTACGAGCAGTACTTC,CASSSLRTPSSYEQYF
TRBV28,many,TRBJ2-1,-,TGTGCCAGCAGTTTTGTACCAGCGGCGGGGTACAATGAGCAGTTCTTC,CASSFVPAAGYNEQFF
TRBV14,many,TRBJ2-5,-,TGTGCCAGCAGCCTTCGACAGGACGAAGAGACCCAGTACTTC,CASSLRQDEETQYF
TRBV11-2,many,TRBJ1-5,-,TGTGCCAGCAGCTTCAGCGCCAATCAGCCCCAGCATTTT,CASSFSANQPQHF
TRBV27,few,TRBJ2-2,-,TGTGCCAGCGCCGACACTAACACCGGGGAGCTGTTTTTT,CASADTNTGELFF
TRBV4-2,many,TRBJ2-5,-,TGTGCCAGCAGCCAAGCCATCCCCCTAGGCGAGACCCAGTACTTC,CASSQAIPLGETQYF
TRBV19,few,TRBJ1-4,-,TGTGCCAGTAGTCGACAAGGGATCGCCAGGAGCGGGAATGAAAAACTGTTTTTT,CASSRQGIARSGNEKLFF
TRBV20-1,-,TRBJ2-2,-,TGCAGTGCTAGGTCAGATTACACCGGGGAGCTGTTTTTT,CSARSDYTGELFF
TRBV3-1,many,TRBJ2-1,-,TGTGCCAGCAGCCAAGGCCCTGAGCAGTTCTTC,CASSQGPEQFF
TRBV7-9,few,TRBJ1-1,TRBD1,TGTGCCAGCACCCTGACCCCCGGGACAGGGTATTTCAGCGAAGCTTTCTTT,CASTLTPGTGYFSEAFF
TRBV19,many,TRBJ1-6,-,TGTGCCAGTAGTAACGGACGGACGTATGATTCACCCCTCCACTTT,CASSNGRTYDSPLHF
TRBV6-2/TRBV6-3,-,TRBJ2-3,TRBD2,TGTGCCAGCAGCCTTAGCGGGATCGGGGCAGATACGCAGTATTTT,CASSLSGIGADTQYF
TRBV2,-,TRBJ2-7,-,TGCGCCAGCAGCCATCCCCAACGATTCACGGAGCAGTACTTC,CASSHPQRFTEQYF
TRBV30,-,TRBJ2-2,TRBD2,TGTGCCTGGAGCGACGTTAGCGGGACCGGGGAGCTGTTTTTT,CAWSDVSGTGELFF
TRBV9,-,TRBJ2-2,-,TGTGCCAGCAGCGTCGGGGGGCCGGACACCGGGGAGCTGTTTTTT,CASSVGGPDTGELFF
TRBV12-3/TRBV12-4,-,TRBJ2-1,-,TGTGCCAGCAGTTTAGAGGATCCGTCCTACAATGAGCAGTTCTTC,CASSLEDPSYNEQFF
TRBV6-2/TRBV6-3,many,TRBJ1-2,TRBD1,TGTGCCAGCAGGATCGACAGGGGGTTCAGATATGGCTACACCTTC,CASRIDRGFRYGYTF
TRBV5-4,many,TRBJ2-3,TRBD1,TGTGCCAGCAGCTTAACAGGGGGGTACACAGATACGCAGTATTTT,CASSLTGGYTDTQYF
TRBV11-2,many,TRBJ1-1,-,TGTGCCAGCAGCTCGGGACCATATTACACTGAAGCTTTCTTT,CASSSGPYYTEAFF
TRBV12-3/TRBV12-4,many,TRBJ2-5,TRBD2,TGTGCCAGCAGTCCGGGACTAGCGGGTGGGGAGACCCAGTACTTC,CASSPGLAGGETQYF
TRBV27,few,TRBJ2-7,-,TGTGCCAGCAGTTTAGAGACAGCCCCGGGGGAGCAGTACTTC,CASSLETAPGEQYF
TRBV3-1,many,TRBJ1-4,-,TGTGCCAGCAGCCAAGCAGGTCGGGCTAATGAAAAACTGTTTTTT,CASSQAGRANEKLFF
TRBV6-5,-,TRBJ1-1,TRBD1,TGTGCCAGCAGTTACCACAGGGGGTCGACTGAAGCTTTCTTT,CASSYHRGSTEAFF
TRBV27,few,TRBJ2-7,-,TGTGCCAGCAGTTCCGACGGTGCAGGCTTGGACGAGCAGTACTTC,CASSSDGAGLDEQYF
TRBV7-2,many,TRBJ2-1,-,TGTGCCAGCAGCTTAGTTCCCCCTGAGCAGTTCTTC,CASSLVPPEQFF
TRBV6-2/TRBV6-3,many,TRBJ2-7,-,TGTGCCAGCAGTTACCGGAGGGCCGTCGAGCAGTACTTC,CASSYRRAVEQYF
TRBV20-1,many,TRBJ1-5,-,TGCAGTGCTAGAGTGGACAGCTTCATCAATCAGCCCCAGCATTTT,CSARVDSFINQPQHF
TRBV20-1,many,TRBJ2-2,-,TGCAGTGCTAGCGGTTTGACCGGGGAGCTGTTTTTT,CSASGLTGELFF
TRBV7-2,many,TRBJ1-1,-,TGTGCCAGCAGCTTAATGATCGGGGGCACTGAAGCTTTCTTT,CASSLMIGGTEAFF
TRBV7-9,-,TRBJ2-4,-,TGTGCCAGCCTCGGCGAAGCCAAAAACATTCAGTACTTC,CASLGEAKNIQYF
TRBV7-9,many,TRBJ2-7,TRBD1,TGTGCCAGCAGCTTAGGCGGTGCAGGGGGCAAGTCCTACGAGCAGTACTTC,CASSLGGAGGKSYEQYF
TRBV6-1,many,TRBJ2-5,-,TGTGCCAGCAGTGCCGGGGCCCCAGGGACCCAGTACTTC,CASSAGAPGTQYF
TRBV10-3,many,TRBJ2-5,-,TGTGCCATCAGCGACTTCAGGGAGACCCAGTACTTC,CAISDFRETQYF
TRBV27,once,TRBJ1-1,-,TGTGCCAGCAGTTTACTGCCAGGGCGGGCCACTGAAGCTTTCTTT,CASSLLPGRATEAFF
TRBV6-1,many,TRBJ2-5,TRBD1,TGTGCCAGCCAGGGGGACAGGGCGATTTGGGAGACCCAGTACTTC,CASQGDRAIWETQYF
TRBV20-1,many,TRBJ2-7,-,TGCAGTGCTAGAGATCTTAGGGGATACGAGCAGTACTTC,CSARDLRGYEQYF
TRBV6-9,-,TRBJ2-2,-,TGTGCCAGCAGTTACTTGGGACCGACCGGGGAGCTGTTTTTT,CASSYLGPTGELFF
TRBV5-1,few,TRBJ1-1,-,TGCGCCAGCAGCTTGCAGGGCAGGGAGAACACTGAAGCTTTCTTT,CASSLQGRENTEAFF
TRBV6-1,many,TRBJ1-1,-,TGTGCCAGCTCCCACCCGCTGGGCACTGAAGCTTTCTTT,CASSHPLGTEAFF